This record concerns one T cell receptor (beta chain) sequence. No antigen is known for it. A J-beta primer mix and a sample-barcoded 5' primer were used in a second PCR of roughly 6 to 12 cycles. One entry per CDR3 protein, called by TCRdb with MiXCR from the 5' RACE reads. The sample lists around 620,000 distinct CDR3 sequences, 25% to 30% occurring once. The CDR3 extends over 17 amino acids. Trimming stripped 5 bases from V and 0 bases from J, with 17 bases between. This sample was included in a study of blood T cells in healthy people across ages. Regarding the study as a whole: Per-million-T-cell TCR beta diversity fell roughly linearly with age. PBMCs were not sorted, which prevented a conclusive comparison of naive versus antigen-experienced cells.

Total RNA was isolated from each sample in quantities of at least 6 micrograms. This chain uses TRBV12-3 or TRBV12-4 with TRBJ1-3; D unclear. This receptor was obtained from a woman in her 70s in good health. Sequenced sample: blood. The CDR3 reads CASSPEGSVSSGNTIYF. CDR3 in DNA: TGTGCCAGCAGTCCCGAGGGCAGCGTCTCCTCTGGAAACACCATATATTTT.